The 22 T cell receptor beta chains reported below all come from one sample, sequenced in a study of blood T cell repertoires in COVID-19. Produced via immunoSEQ multiplex PCR; TCRdb's table is partial and in-frame only. The data contain approximately 360,000 clones, 83% of them singletons. Sequencing used PBMCs or T cells enriched from blood (not recorded which). These receptors originate from a woman in her forties or fifties who had recovered from COVID-19.

The rearrangement uses TRBV4-3 and TRBJ1-2; D is perhaps TRBD1 (5 bases). V was clipped by 4 bases and J by 5 bases, with 17 bases between them. The CDR3 runs 15 residues. Per germline, CDR1 LGHNA and CDR2 YSLEER. The DNA of the CDR3 is TGCGCCAGCAGCCCTAACACCGGGACTGCGTATGGCTACACCTTC. This encodes CASSPNTGTAYGYTF.

The chain combines TRBV7-2 with TRBJ2-3; 7 bases map to TRBD1. Germline V gene sequence: CDR1 SGHTA, CDR2 FQGNSA. The CDR3 spans 13 residues. V trimming: 6 bases; J trimming: 7 bases; junction bases outside the gene matches: 7. The CDR3 bases are TGTGCCAGCAGTCGAGGGGGCGCAAATACGCAGTATTTT. Amino acid sequence: CASSRGGANTQYF.

This clone appeared a few times. V is TRBV4-2 and J is TRBJ1-4, with TRBD1 as a possible D gene (5 bases). The CDR3 sequence is 14 residues long. Trimming shortened V by 4 bases and J by 6 bases, and 12 bases separated the two germline ends. The germline V gene has CDR1 LGHNA and CDR2 YNFKEQ. CDR3 sequence (DNA): TGTGCCAGCAGCCCCAGGGTAGTGGATGAAAAACTGTTTTTT. The encoded protein is CASSPRVVDEKLFF.

The CDR3 sequence is CASRVQGAANTEAFF. The CDR3 region has the DNA TGTGCCAGTAGGGTACAGGGGGCAGCGAACACTGAAGCTTTCTTT. The J gene is TRBJ1-1, the V gene TRBV19, with 9 bases fitting TRBD1. V lost 6 bases and J lost 1; bases outside the gene matches: 6. The CDR3 is made up of 15 amino acids. Germline CDR1 reads LNHDA; CDR2 reads SQIVND (reference sequence).

The gene calls are TRBV9 and TRBJ1-5; D ambiguous. The V end was cut by 0 bases, the J end by 4 bases, with 8 bases between. The CDR3 contains 14 residues. Germline values: CDR1 SGDLS, CDR2 YYNGEE. Written as DNA, the CDR3 is TGTGCCAGCAGCGTAGGGTCCGGGAATCAGCCCCAGCATTTT. It translates to CASSVGSGNQPQHF.

The chain employs TRBV5-1 and TRBJ2-2; TRBD2 matches at 7 bases. The CDR3 totals 16 residues. The germline CDR1 and CDR2 sequences are SGHRS and YFSETQ. Trimming took 2 bases from V and 4 from J; bases not matched to a gene: 8. The CDR3 protein is CASSFFASGGTGELFF. The CDR3 DNA reads TGCGCCAGCAGCTTCTTCGCCTCGGGGGGCACCGGGGAGCTGTTTTTT.

The CDR3 here is CATGQAISPLHF. The CDR3 bases are TGTGCCACGGGACAGGCGATCTCACCCCTCCACTTT. This chain joins TRBV10-3 and TRBJ1-6; 8 nucleotides match TRBD1. Germline loops: CDR1 ENHRY, CDR2 SYGVKD. V shed 10 bases and J 10 bases; nucleotides not matched to a gene: 6. The CDR3 is made up of 12 amino acids.

The gene calls are TRBV7-9 and TRBJ1-5, with 7 bases aligning to TRBD1. With 5 bases clipped from V and 7 bases from J, the junction kept 11 bases outside the gene matches. The CDR3 is 15 amino acids. Germline CDR1 SEHNR, CDR2 FQNEAQ (reference sequence). The CDR3 region has the DNA TGTGCCAGCAGCCAGACCGGGACAGTGGACCAGCCCCAGCATTTT. This gives the protein CASSQTGTVDQPQHF.

This clone appeared a single time. The chain joins TRBV9 to TRBJ1-2; 7 bases are a match to TRBD1. After removal of 4 bases from V and 4 bases from J, the junction contained 16 bases not matched to a gene. The germline V gene encodes CDR1 SGDLS and CDR2 YYNGEE. There are 17 residues in the CDR3. The CDR3 reads CASSKTGQILSPYGYTF. Written as DNA, the CDR3 is TGTGCCAGCAGCAAAACGGGACAGATCCTCTCCCCCTATGGCTACACCTTC.

The rearrangement links TRBV10-3 to TRBJ1-2, with 10 bases aligning to TRBD1. The V gene end was trimmed by 2 bases and the J gene end by 3 bases; junction bases not matched to a gene: 9. The CDR3 has 17 residues. The germline CDR1 and CDR2 sequences are ENHRY and SYGVKD. CDR3 sequence (DNA): TGTGCCATCAGTGAGAGGGAAACGGGACAGGGGTACTATGGCTACACCTTC. It specifies CAISERETGQGYYGYTF.

The V gene is TRBV30, the J gene TRBJ2-6; D uncertain. This CDR3 contains 15 residues. From germline, CDR1 is GTSNPN and CDR2 SVGIG (reference sequence). The V end lost 2 bases, the J end lost 0 bases, and 8 bases lay between the germline ends. The CDR3 is CAWSRSSSGANVLTF. In DNA, the CDR3 is TGTGCCTGGAGTAGGAGCAGCTCTGGGGCCAACGTCCTGACTTTC.

This clone has a handful of counts. The V gene is TRBV18, the J gene TRBJ1-1; 9 bases fit TRBD1. The trim removed 5 bases at V and 2 bases at J, leaving 6 bases unmatched. This CDR3 has 15 amino acids. The V gene's germline CDR1 is KGHSH and CDR2 LQKENI. The CDR3 region is CASSVEQGANTEAFF. Written as DNA, the CDR3 is TGTGCCAGCTCAGTTGAACAGGGGGCCAACACTGAAGCTTTCTTT.

The gene calls are TRBV7-2 and TRBJ1-4, with 7 bases fitting TRBD1. The CDR3 loop spans 16 amino acids. V lost 1 base, J lost 10 bases, and 12 bases stayed unmatched. The germline CDR1 and CDR2 sequences are SGHTA and FQGNSA. CDR3 sequence: CASSLGHRGSSGKLFF. CDR3 DNA sequence: TGTGCCAGCAGCTTAGGGCACAGGGGTTCGAGCGGAAAACTGTTTTTT.

The chain combines TRBV3-1 (or the pseudogene TRBV3-2) with TRBJ1-2, with 8 bases identical to TRBD1. Germline V lookup: CDR1 LGHDT, CDR2 YNNKEL (reference sequence). J lost 1 base, V lost 2 bases, and 6 bases had no gene match. The CDR3 loop spans 16 amino acids. The CDR3: CASSQTGTGFNYGYTF. DNA for the CDR3: TGTGCCAGCAGCCAAACCGGGACAGGATTTAACTATGGCTACACCTTC.

The chain has TRBV5-1 and TRBJ1-2; 8 bases are a match to TRBD1. The CDR3 runs 17 residues. The trim removed 0 bases at V and 5 bases at J, leaving 12 bases unmatched. The germline V gene has CDR1 SGHRS and CDR2 YFSETQ. CDR3 in DNA: TGCGCCAGCAGCTTGGATGGGGGTCGGGACAGGAGATATGGCTACACCTTC. It translates to CASSLDGGRDRRYGYTF.

J is TRBJ2-6 and V is TRBV6-5; 9 nucleotides match TRBD1. CDR3 size: 16 residues. After removal of 4 bases from V and 1 base from J, the junction contained 2 bases not matched to a gene. CDR1 MNHEY and CDR2 SVGAGI come from the germline V gene. The CDR3 loop is CASSLTGGSGANVLTF. For the CDR3, the DNA is TGTGCCAGCAGTTTGACAGGGGGGTCTGGGGCCAACGTCCTGACTTTC.

The chain has TRBV6-2 or TRBV6-3 and TRBJ2-7, with D possibly being TRBD1 (6 bases). Looked up from germline, CDR1 is MNHEY and CDR2 is SVGEGT. Trimming cost V 2 bases and J 3 bases, with 20 bases left between them. CDR3 size: 17 residues. The CDR3 reads CASSYGFGEARGYEQYF. CDR3 sequence (DNA): TGTGCCAGCAGTTACGGTTTTGGTGAAGCCAGGGGCTACGAGCAGTACTTC.

This chain joins TRBV5-4 and TRBJ2-7; weak D call: TRBD2 (5 bases). Germline lookup yields CDR1 SGHNT and CDR2 YYREEE (reference sequence). Trimming stripped 4 bases from V and 0 bases from J, with 11 bases between. The CDR3 totals 14 residues. CDR3 in amino acids: CASSRDLSSYEQYF. The CDR3 DNA follows: TGTGCCAGCAGCCGGGATCTGAGCTCCTACGAGCAGTACTTC.

The chain employs TRBV6-2 or TRBV6-3 and TRBJ2-5; perhaps TRBD2 as D (6 bases). CDR3 length: 17 amino acids. Trimming pared 2 bases from V and 2 bases from J, leaving 18 bases between. Germline V lookup: CDR1 MNHEY, CDR2 SVGEGT. CDR3 bases: TGTGCCAGCAGTTACGGAATTAGCGGCCCGGGACAAGAGACCCAGTACTTC. Residues: CASSYGISGPGQETQYF.

This chain uses TRBV9 with TRBJ1-2, with D possibly matching TRBD1 (5 bases). CDR3 length: 15 residues. Trimming cost V 0 bases and J 7 bases, with 16 bases left between them. Looked up from germline, CDR1 is SGDLS and CDR2 is YYNGEE. CDR3 sequence (DNA): TGTGCCAGCAGCGTAGCGCACCCCGGGACTAGTGGCTACACCTTC. This sequence encodes CASSVAHPGTSGYTF. Together with reference TRBV9 and TRBJ1-2, the CDR3 gives the full variable domain: DSGVTQTPKHLITATGQRVTLRCSPRSGDLSVYWYQQSLDQGLQFLIQYYNGEERAKGNILERFSAQQFPDLHSELNLSSLELGDSALYFCASSVAHPGTSGYTFGSGTRLTVV.

The chain joins TRBV19 to TRBJ1-6; D unclear. This CDR3 spans 14 amino acids. V was clipped by 6 bases and J by 7 bases, with 13 bases between them. From germline, CDR1 is LNHDA and CDR2 SQIVND (reference sequence). The CDR3 protein is CASSPREPNSPLHF. The CDR3 DNA sequence: TGTGCCAGTAGCCCCCGGGAGCCGAATTCACCCCTCCACTTT.

V usage is TRBV10-3 and J usage is TRBJ2-2, with 9 nucleotides matching TRBD2. The germline V gene has CDR1 ENHRY and CDR2 SYGVKD. J gave up 4 bases and V 2 bases, and 2 bases lay outside the gene matches. This CDR3 comprises 15 residues. The CDR3 reads CAISEAGGTTGELFF. The CDR3 DNA is TGTGCCATCAGTGAGGCGGGAGGGACCACCGGGGAGCTGTTTTTT.